The 11 T cell receptor beta chains in this list originate from one sample, sequenced in a study of blood T cell repertoires in COVID-19. Only in-frame clones appear in the TCRdb table, and some are missing; sequencing was by immunoSEQ multiplex PCR. The sample yields around 140,000 clones, approximately 86% seen once. The source material was peripheral blood. Receptors originate from a woman aged 60-75 years with acute or convalescent COVID-19.

CDR3: CATGLAGGRDTQYF. The CDR3 coding sequence is TGTGCCACCGGACTAGCGGGGGGAAGGGATACGCAGTATTTT. This chain connects TRBV2 to TRBJ2-3; 14 bases are shared with TRBD2. This CDR3 spans 14 amino acids. CDR1 and CDR2 from the germline V gene are SNHLY and FYNNEI. V was pared by 10 bases and J by 6 bases, with 6 bases of the junction left unmatched.

This chain connects TRBV4-3 to TRBJ1-2; 8 nucleotides align to TRBD1. V lost 6 bases to trimming and J lost 6 bases; unmatched junction nucleotides: 9. CDR1 is LGHNA and CDR2 is YSLEER in the germline V gene. The CDR3 runs to 14 residues. The CDR3 DNA reads as TGCGCCAGCAGGTCGACAGGGGCGGGAGATGGCTACACCTTC. This sequence encodes CASRSTGAGDGYTF.

J is TRBJ2-3 and V is TRBV3-1 (or the pseudogene TRBV3-2), with 7 nucleotides matching TRBD1. Germline lookup yields CDR1 LGHDT and CDR2 YNNKEL (reference sequence). There are 18 residues in the CDR3. V lost 0 bases to trimming and J lost 2 bases; unmatched junction nucleotides: 11. The CDR3 sequence is CASSQDWRTGYSTDTQYF. The CDR3 nucleotides read TGTGCCAGCAGCCAAGATTGGAGGACAGGTTATTCCACAGATACGCAGTATTTT.

The chain employs TRBV15 and TRBJ2-3; D might be TRBD2 (5 bases). Trimming took 2 bases from V and 0 from J, leaving 18 bases between them. The germline V gene has CDR1 LNHNV and CDR2 YYDKDF (reference sequence). This CDR3 has 18 amino acids. Written as DNA, the CDR3 is TGTGCCACCAGCAGAACCCCCCAGAGGACTGTAAGCACAGATACGCAGTATTTT. Amino acids: CATSRTPQRTVSTDTQYF.

This chain connects TRBV12-5 to TRBJ1-6; 8 positions match TRBD1. CDR1 LGHNT and CDR2 FRNRAP come from the germline V gene. This CDR3 region has 18 residues. The V segment lost 0 bases and the J segment 2 bases; nucleotides outside the gene matches: 6. DNA of the CDR3: TGTGCTAGTGGTTTGGTGGGATTGGACAGGGCCTATAATTCACCCCTCCACTTT. Translation gives CASGLVGLDRAYNSPLHF.

This chain uses TRBV3-1 (or the pseudogene TRBV3-2) with TRBJ2-2; no clear D gene. The CDR3 is made up of 16 amino acids. V lost 1 base, J lost 0 bases, and 9 bases lay in between. Germline V CDR1 and CDR2: LGHDT, YNNKEL (reference sequence). The CDR3 nucleotides are TGTGCCAGCAGCCAAGTGTCCCCCGCGAACACCGGGGAGCTGTTTTTT. Translation: CASSQVSPANTGELFF.

The rearrangement joins TRBV12-3 or TRBV12-4 to TRBJ1-2, with unresolved D. The V gene lost 10 bases and the J gene lost 7 bases, with 19 bases spanning the gap. This CDR3 region has 13 residues. In DNA form, the CDR3 reads TGTGCCAACTACCTCCGGGTAACTGGTGGCTACACCTTC. This codes for CANYLRVTGGYTF.

V usage is TRBV5-1 and J usage is TRBJ1-1; D is undetermined. The V and J ends lost 3 bases and 8 bases respectively, with 17 bases between them. Germline assignment: CDR1 SGHRS and CDR2 YFSETQ. The CDR3 is 14 residues long. This CDR3 reads CASSSDGGLTEAFF. CDR3 coding DNA: TGCGCCAGCAGCTCGGACGGAGGACTTACCGAAGCTTTCTTT.

The chain joins TRBV14 to TRBJ1-6, with a tentative D call TRBD1 (6 bases). The CDR3 covers 15 residues. In germline, CDR1 is SGHDN, CDR2 FVKESK. Trimming stripped 0 bases from V and 10 bases from J, with 13 bases between. CDR3 nucleotides: TGTGCCAGCAGCCAAGATTCAGGGGTTTGGTCACCCCTCCACTTT. It encodes CASSQDSGVWSPLHF.

In DNA form, the CDR3 reads TGTGCCAGCAGCCGCCGGACAGAAATGAACACTGAAGCTTTCTTT. The encoded protein is CASSRRTEMNTEAFF. The rearrangement uses TRBV5-4 and TRBJ1-1, with D maybe TRBD1 (6 bases). The germline V gene encodes CDR1 SGHNT and CDR2 YYREEE (reference sequence). The CDR3 sequence is 15 residues long. V was clipped by 4 bases and J by 0 bases, with 13 bases between them.

V gene TRBV21-1 combines with J gene TRBJ2-7; TRBD1 was called by the table and not checked on the DNA. TRBV21-1 is a recognized pseudogene. There are 14 residues in the CDR3. CDR3 region: CASSPRDRPYEQYF. The CDR3 DNA follows: TGTGCCAGCAGCCCCCGGGACAGGCCCTACGAGCAGTACTTC.